This TCR beta chain originates from a study of T-cell reconstitution after alpha-beta-depleted transplantation in children. General study findings and limits: By about two months after transplant, alpha-beta T cells reportedly arose from several hundred graft clones that had expanded. Newly generated T cells supplied most T-cell counts and diversity one year post-transplant.

This clonotype has a count of ten or more. Its antigen is as yet unknown. V lost 0 bases and J lost 10; bases outside the gene matches: 11. The CDR3 is made up of 17 amino acids. Germline V gene data show CDR1 as ENHRY and CDR2 as SYGVKD. TCRbeta library preparation incorporated unique molecular identifiers. TCRdb reprocessed the PCR reads with MiXCR, giving one entry per CDR3 protein. The sample has 97,000 or so distinct CDR3 sequences; roughly 7.2% are singletons. The rearrangement uses TRBV10-3 and TRBJ1-6; the match to TRBD1 covers 8 bases. The sequence derives from a boy between 2 and 10 years old with acute lymphoblastic leukemia, due to receive a stem cell transplant. The sample in question was PBMCs, obtained before TCRalphabeta/CD19-depleted stem cell transplant. For the CDR3, the DNA is TGTGCCATCAGTGAGTCTAGGAGTCAGGGGGCGCCGTCACCCCTCCACTTT. Amino acids: CAISESRSQGAPSPLHF.